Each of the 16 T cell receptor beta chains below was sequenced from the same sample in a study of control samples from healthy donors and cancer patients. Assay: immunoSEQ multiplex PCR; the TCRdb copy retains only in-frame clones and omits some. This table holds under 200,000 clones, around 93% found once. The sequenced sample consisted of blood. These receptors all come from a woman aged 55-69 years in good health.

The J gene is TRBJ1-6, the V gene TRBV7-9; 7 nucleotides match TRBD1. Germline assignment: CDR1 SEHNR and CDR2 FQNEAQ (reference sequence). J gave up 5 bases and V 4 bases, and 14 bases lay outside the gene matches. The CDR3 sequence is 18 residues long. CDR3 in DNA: TGTGCCAGCAGCTCTTGGGCGCAGGGGGTCAAAGATAATTCACCCCTCCACTTT. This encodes CASSSWAQGVKDNSPLHF.

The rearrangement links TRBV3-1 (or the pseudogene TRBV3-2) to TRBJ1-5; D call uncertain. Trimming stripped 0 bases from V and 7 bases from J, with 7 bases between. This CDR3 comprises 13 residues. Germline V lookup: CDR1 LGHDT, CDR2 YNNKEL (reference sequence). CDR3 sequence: CASSQDRFQPQHF. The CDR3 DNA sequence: TGTGCCAGCAGCCAAGATAGATTCCAGCCCCAGCATTTT.

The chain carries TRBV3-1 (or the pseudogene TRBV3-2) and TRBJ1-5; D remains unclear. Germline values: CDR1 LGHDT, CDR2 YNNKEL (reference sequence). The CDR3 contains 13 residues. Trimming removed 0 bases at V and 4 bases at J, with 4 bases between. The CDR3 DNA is TGTGCCAGCAGCCAAGACGAGAATCAGCCCCAGCATTTT. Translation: CASSQDENQPQHF.

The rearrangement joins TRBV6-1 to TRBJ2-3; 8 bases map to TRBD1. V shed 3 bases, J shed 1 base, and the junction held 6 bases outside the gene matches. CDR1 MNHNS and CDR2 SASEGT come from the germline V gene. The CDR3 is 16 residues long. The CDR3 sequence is CASSERTGSRTDTQYF. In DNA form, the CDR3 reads TGTGCCAGCAGTGAGCGGACAGGGTCTCGCACAGATACGCAGTATTTT.

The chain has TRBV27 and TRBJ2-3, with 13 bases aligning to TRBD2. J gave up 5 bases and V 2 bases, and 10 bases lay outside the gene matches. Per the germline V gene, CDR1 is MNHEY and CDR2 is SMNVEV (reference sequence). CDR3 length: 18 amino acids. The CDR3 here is CASSLRLAGGPGVDTQYF. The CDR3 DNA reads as TGTGCCAGCAGTTTACGACTAGCGGGGGGCCCGGGGGTAGATACGCAGTATTTT.

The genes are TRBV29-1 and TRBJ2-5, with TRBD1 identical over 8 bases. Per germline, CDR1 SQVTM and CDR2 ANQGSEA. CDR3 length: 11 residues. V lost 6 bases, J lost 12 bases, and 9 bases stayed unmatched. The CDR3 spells CSVDEQGGKYF. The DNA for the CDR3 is TGCAGCGTAGATGAACAGGGGGGAAAGTACTTC.

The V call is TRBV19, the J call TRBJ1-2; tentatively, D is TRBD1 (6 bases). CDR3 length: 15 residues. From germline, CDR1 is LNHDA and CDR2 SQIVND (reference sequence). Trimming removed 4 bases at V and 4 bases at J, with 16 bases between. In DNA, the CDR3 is TGTGCCAGTAGTACGCTACAGGGCGTCGTCTATGGCTACACCTTC. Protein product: CASSTLQGVVYGYTF.

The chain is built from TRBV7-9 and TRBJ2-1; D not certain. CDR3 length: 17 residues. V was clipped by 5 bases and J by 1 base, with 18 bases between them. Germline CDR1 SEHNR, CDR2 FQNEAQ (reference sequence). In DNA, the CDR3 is TGTGCCAGCAGCCCCGGCACGGCTGGGAATTCCTACAATGAGCAGTTCTTC. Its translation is CASSPGTAGNSYNEQFF.

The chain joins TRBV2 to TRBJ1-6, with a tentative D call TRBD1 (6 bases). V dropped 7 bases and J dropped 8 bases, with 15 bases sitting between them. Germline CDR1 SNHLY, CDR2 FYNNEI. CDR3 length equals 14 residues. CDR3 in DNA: TGTGCCAGCAACACCCCGAACAGGGATTCACCCCTCCACTTT. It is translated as CASNTPNRDSPLHF.

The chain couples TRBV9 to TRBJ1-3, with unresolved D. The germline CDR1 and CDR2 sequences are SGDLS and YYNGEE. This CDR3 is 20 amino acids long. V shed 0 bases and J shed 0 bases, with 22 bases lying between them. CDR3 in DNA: TGTGCCAGCAGCGTAGCAGCGGCAGCCCAACCTGTGACCTCTGGAAACACCATATATTTT. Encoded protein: CASSVAAAAQPVTSGNTIYF.

The CDR3 bases are TGTGCCAGCTCACCACTGGCAACTAGCGGGGACAATGAGCAGTTCTTC. Translating gives CASSPLATSGDNEQFF. The chain is built from TRBV18 and TRBJ2-1, with TRBD2 identical over 10 bases. The CDR3 has 16 amino acids. J gave up 5 bases and V 1 base, and 5 bases lay outside the gene matches. CDR1 and CDR2 (germline): KGHSH, LQKENI.

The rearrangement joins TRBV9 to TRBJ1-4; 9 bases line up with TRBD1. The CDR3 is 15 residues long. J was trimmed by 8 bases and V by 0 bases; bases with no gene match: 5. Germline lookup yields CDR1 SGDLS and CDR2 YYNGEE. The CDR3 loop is CASSVGGGQGEKLFF. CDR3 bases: TGTGCCAGCAGCGTAGGAGGGGGACAGGGCGAAAAACTGTTTTTT. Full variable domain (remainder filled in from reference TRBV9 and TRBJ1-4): DSGVTQTPKHLITATGQRVTLRCSPRSGDLSVYWYQQSLDQGLQFLIQYYNGEERAKGNILERFSAQQFPDLHSELNLSSLELGDSALYFCASSVGGGQGEKLFFGSGTQLSVL.

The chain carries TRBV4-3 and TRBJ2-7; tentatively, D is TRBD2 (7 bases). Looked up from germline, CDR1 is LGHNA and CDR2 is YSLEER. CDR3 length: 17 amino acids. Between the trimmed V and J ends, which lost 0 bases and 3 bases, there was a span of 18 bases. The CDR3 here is CASSQDLLRGGGYEQYF. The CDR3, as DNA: TGCGCCAGCAGCCAAGATCTACTAAGGGGAGGGGGCTACGAGCAGTACTTC.

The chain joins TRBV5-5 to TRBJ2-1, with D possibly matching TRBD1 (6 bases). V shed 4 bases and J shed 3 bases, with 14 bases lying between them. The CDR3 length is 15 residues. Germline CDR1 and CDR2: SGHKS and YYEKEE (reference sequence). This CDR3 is CASSATGTNYNEQFF. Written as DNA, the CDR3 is TGTGCCAGCAGCGCAACCGGGACAAACTACAATGAGCAGTTCTTC.

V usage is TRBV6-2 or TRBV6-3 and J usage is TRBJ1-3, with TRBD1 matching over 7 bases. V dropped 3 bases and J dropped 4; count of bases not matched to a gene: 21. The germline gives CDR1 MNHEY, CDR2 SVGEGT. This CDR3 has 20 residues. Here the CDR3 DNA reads TGTGCCAGCAGTTATATTCCCGGGGACAGCGCTGGTCGTTTGGGAAACACCATATATTTT. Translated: CASSYIPGDSAGRLGNTIYF.

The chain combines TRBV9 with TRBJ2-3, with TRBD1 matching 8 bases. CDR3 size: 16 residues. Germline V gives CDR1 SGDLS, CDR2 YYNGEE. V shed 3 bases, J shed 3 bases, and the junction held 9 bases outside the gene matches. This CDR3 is CASSDLRQGWTDTQYF. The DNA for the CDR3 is TGTGCCAGCAGCGACCTCAGACAGGGGTGGACAGATACGCAGTATTTT.